One T cell receptor (beta chain) is described in this entry. These data are taken from a study of technical replicates of blood from a few donors. V dropped 6 bases and J dropped 9 bases, with 15 bases sitting between them. Germline CDR1 and CDR2: SNHLY and FYNNEI. CDR3 length: 13 amino acids. Produced via immunoSEQ multiplex PCR; TCRdb's table is partial and in-frame only. The sample gives about 98,000 clones, approximately 96% of which show up once; roughly 0.2% is in the top ten. This receptor was taken from a human donor in good health. V is TRBV2 and J is TRBJ2-1; a weak D match, TRBD2 (6 bases). Material for sequencing was T cells isolated from PBMCs. Written as DNA, the CDR3 is TGTGCCAGCAGGGGACTGGGGCCGGCTGAGCAGTTCTTC. Its protein product is CASRGLGPAEQFF.